The clone carrying this TCR beta chain showed up many times. Its antigen is undetermined. Preparation of the TCRbeta library involved a method that used unique molecular identifiers. TCRdb used MiXCR to reprocess the PCR reads, holding one entry per CDR3 protein. In the table there are around 490,000 distinct CDR3 sequences, more than 9.5% of which are singletons. The data stem from a study of T-cell reconstitution after alpha-beta-depleted transplantation in children. Study-level results: Several hundred expanded graft clones reportedly were the source of alpha-beta T cells about two months after transplant.

CDR1 MDHEN and CDR2 SYDVKM come from the germline V gene. Trimming took 5 bases from V and 1 from J, leaving 11 bases between them. The CDR3 extends over 15 amino acids. Sequences were derived from PBMCs, mostly from graft donor cells, sampled 180 days after TCRalphabeta/CD19-depleted stem cell transplant. This TCR derives from a female patient aged 2-15 years who had a stem cell transplant for aplastic anemia, so the T cells may come from the graft donor. The chain employs TRBV28 and TRBJ2-2, with D tentatively TRBD1 (5 bases). This CDR3 is CASSPGHLNTGELFF. In nucleotides, the CDR3 is TGTGCCAGCAGTCCAGGACACTTGAACACCGGGGAGCTGTTTTTT.